This T cell receptor (beta chain) was captured in a study of cytomegalovirus exposure and HLA in healthy donors. Study information: Unique TCR beta sequences numbering approximately 120 million came from about 180 million T cells in an earlier analysis.

A multiplex PCR was run with 60 Vbeta primers and 13 Jbeta primers. The repertoire was sequenced with immunoSEQ multiplex PCR; TCRdb's copy has only in-frame clones and lacks some. The sample records under 150,000 clones, roughly 67% being singletons. Findings of the study overall: V- and J-gene trimming in TCR beta was tied to a missense DCLRE1C variant by an analysis performed later. Cytomegalovirus status was reportedly diagnosed by the classifier with high specificity and sensitivity. The authors enumerated 150 to 200 TCR beta chains as linked to cytomegalovirus.

With regard to this clone: Its target is unknown.

This CDR3 has 14 amino acids. CDR1 and CDR2 (germline): MNHEY, SVGAGI. This chain connects TRBV6-5 to TRBJ2-5; tentatively, D is TRBD2 (6 bases). The J call is in doubt because the DNA end fits TRBJ2-7 better. The origin of this receptor is a man between 18 and 35 years old in good health and CMV-seropositive. Sequenced: PBMCs. The CDR3 loop is CASSYGRGTYEQYF. CDR3 nucleotide sequence: TGTGCCAGCAGTTACGGGCGGGGCACCTACGAGCAGTACTTC.